A single sample gave rise to the 23 T cell receptor beta chains below, sequenced in a study of molecular identifiers for immune sequencing clone quantification. TCRdb independently ran MiXCR on the PCR reads; one entry per CDR3 protein. The table includes about 640,000 distinct CDR3 sequences, roughly 21% detected once. Sequencing used naive CD8+ T cells from blood, with Jurkat cell RNA spiked in. As to subset: FACS-sorted CD8+CD4-CCR7+CD45RA+ naive T cells. Receptors originate from a human donor in good health. Some libraries in this study had Jurkat cell RNA spiked in.

Many counts were recorded for this clonotype. The J gene is TRBJ1-1, the V gene TRBV5-4; D is undetermined. The V end lost 0 bases, the J end lost 0 bases, and 18 bases lay between the germline ends. From germline, CDR1 is SGHNT and CDR2 YYREEE (reference sequence). This CDR3 is built from 18 residues. The CDR3 spells CASSLGEQERSMNTEAFF. CDR3 sequence (DNA): TGTGCCAGCAGCTTGGGGGAGCAGGAGCGGAGCATGAACACTGAAGCTTTCTTT.

This chain uses TRBV7-9 with TRBJ2-3; 9 bases are shared with TRBD1. The CDR3 loop spans 16 amino acids. Per the germline V gene, CDR1 is SEHNR and CDR2 is FQNEAQ (reference sequence). Germline trimming cut 5 bases from V and 4 bases from J; bases unmatched to any gene: 10. CDR3 region: CASSLPGQGNADTQYF. The CDR3 nucleotides read TGTGCCAGCAGCCTGCCGGGACAGGGTAACGCAGATACGCAGTATTTT.

The sample holds many counts of this clonotype. The J gene is TRBJ2-1, the V gene TRBV4-3; a possible D gene is TRBD2 (5 bases). With 0 bases removed from V and 9 bases from J, the gap between germline ends came to 9 bases. Per germline, CDR1 LGHNA and CDR2 YSLEER. The length of the CDR3 is 13 residues. The CDR3, as DNA: TGCGCCAGCAGCCAAGAAATCCGGGGTGAGCAGTTCTTC. It translates to CASSQEIRGEQFF.

This clonotype was observed many times. This chain connects TRBV12-3 or TRBV12-4 to TRBJ2-7, with D hard to call. CDR3 length: 15 residues. V was trimmed by 3 bases and J by 1 base, leaving 13 bases between them. CDR3 loop: CASSFGQPPSYEQYF. The DNA for the CDR3 is TGTGCCAGCAGTTTCGGTCAACCCCCGTCCTACGAGCAGTACTTC.

This clonotype was detected many times. The chain employs TRBV9 and TRBJ1-1; 8 bases align to TRBD1. With V trimmed by 2 bases and J by 4 bases, 7 bases remained unmatched. The CDR3 has 15 residues. Per the germline V gene, CDR1 is SGDLS and CDR2 is YYNGEE. CDR3: CASSVSGGGGTEAFF. As DNA, the CDR3 is TGTGCCAGCAGCGTTTCAGGGGGCGGAGGCACTGAAGCTTTCTTT.

This clonotype was detected only a few times. This chain connects TRBV6-2 or TRBV6-3 to TRBJ1-1; D is unclear. Per the germline V gene, CDR1 is MNHEY and CDR2 is SVGEGT. The CDR3 runs to 12 residues. Trimming left V 2 bases short and J 7 bases short, with 8 bases between. The CDR3 region has the DNA TGTGCCAGCAGTTACGAGGGAATTGAAGCTTTCTTT. Protein sequence: CASSYEGIEAFF.

This clonotype has ten or more counts. CDR3 nucleotides: TGTGCCAGCAGAGCCCGTGCAGGGGAGCTGTTTTTT. It encodes CASRARAGELFF. This rearrangement joins TRBV27 to TRBJ2-2; D not resolved. The CDR3 is 12 residues long. The germline V gene encodes CDR1 MNHEY and CDR2 SMNVEV (reference sequence). Trimming removed 6 bases from V and 8 bases from J, with 10 bases in between.

This clonotype was seen ten or more times. The chain uses TRBV5-1 and TRBJ2-7, with D perhaps matching TRBD1 or TRBD2 (6 bases each). The CDR3 loop spans 14 amino acids. Germline assignment: CDR1 SGHRS and CDR2 YFSETQ. Trimming stripped 1 base from V and 4 bases from J, with 12 bases between. CDR3 protein: CASSLHGGGYEQYF. The CDR3 DNA is TGCGCCAGCAGCTTGCACGGGGGCGGGTACGAGCAGTACTTC.

For this clonotype: This may arise from a read error, as a much more abundant clone is one base away. The chain employs TRBV5-6 and TRBJ1-1, with D maybe TRBD1 (5 bases). The length of the CDR3 is 15 residues. Germline assignment: CDR1 SGHDT and CDR2 YYEEEE. The CDR3 reads CASSLVRRAHTGAFF. DNA for the CDR3: TGTGCCAGCAGCTTGGTTCGCAGGGCCCACACTGGAGCTTTCTTT.

As to this clonotype: Possible read error: a much larger clone is one base away. CDR3 nucleotides: TGCGCCAGCAGCCACCCGGGATCCCAAGGGACCCAGTACTTC. It is translated as CASSHPGSQGTQYF. The chain carries TRBV5-1 and TRBJ2-5, with D possibly being TRBD2 (5 bases). CDR1 is SGHRS and CDR2 is YFSETQ in the germline V gene. This CDR3 comprises 14 residues. Drawing the rest from reference TRBV5-1 and TRBJ2-5, the complete variable domain is KAGVTQTPRYLIKTRGQQVTLSCSPISGHRSVSWYQQTPGQGLQFLFEYFSETQRNKGNFPGRFSGRQFSNSRSEMNVSTLELGDSALYLCASSHPGSQGTQYFGPGTRLLVL.

This clonotype came up many times. The chain uses TRBV27 and TRBJ1-3; D perhaps matches TRBD1 (5 bases). CDR3 length equals 17 residues. Germline assignment: CDR1 MNHEY and CDR2 SMNVEV (reference sequence). V was clipped by 3 bases and J by 4 bases, with 19 bases between them. CDR3 in DNA: TGTGCCAGCAGTTTTATCGGGCAGGGTAATTCCGGAAACACCATATATTTT. Translation: CASSFIGQGNSGNTIYF.

The chain has TRBV11-2 and TRBJ2-7; 8 nucleotides match TRBD2. Per the germline V gene, CDR1 is SGHAT and CDR2 is FQNNGV. This CDR3 is built from 15 residues. Losses at the gene ends were 2 bases for V and 3 bases for J; bases not matched to a gene: 6. CDR3 coding DNA: TGTGCCAGCAGCTTACTACGGGGGGGCGGCTACGAGCAGTACTTC. Translated, it gives CASSLLRGGGYEQYF.

A word on this clonotype: This may be a read error, as it is one base from a much larger clone. The genes are TRBV3-1 and TRBJ2-1; 9 bases map to TRBD2. This CDR3 has 17 residues. Germline CDR1 reads LGHDT; CDR2 reads YNNKEL (reference sequence). J was trimmed by 4 bases and V by 1 base; bases with no gene match: 8. This CDR3 reads CASSQGFVAGVYNEQFF. DNA for the CDR3: TGTGCCAGCAGCCAAGGGTTCGTAGCGGGGGTATACAATGAGCAGTTCTTC.

This clonotype came up a few times. A much bigger clone sits one base away, suggesting this may be a read error. This likely comes from a read error, as the CDR3 has no conserved phenylalanine or tryptophan at its end. This sequence joins TRBV24-1 and TRBJ2-3; D gene ambiguous. This CDR3 spans 11 amino acids. Looked up from germline, CDR1 is KGHDR and CDR2 is SFDVKD. V was trimmed by 10 bases and J by 5 bases, leaving 9 bases between them. The CDR3 region has the DNA TGTGCCACAAGGTCCGGAGATACGCAGTATATT. This codes for CATRSGDTQYI.

This clonotype was picked up many times. The chain recombines TRBV29-1 with TRBJ2-7; D might be TRBD1 (8 bases). Germline-derived CDR1 and CDR2 are SQVTM and ANQGSEA. Deletions cut 0 bases from V and 1 base from J, with 13 bases between. The CDR3 covers 15 residues. The DNA of the CDR3 is TGCAGCGTTGAAGAGACAGGGGAGGGTTCCTACGAGCAGTACTTC. As protein: CSVEETGEGSYEQYF.

V usage is TRBV24-1 and J usage is TRBJ2-3, with 7 bases matching TRBD1. Germline CDR1 KGHDR, CDR2 SFDVKD. The CDR3 contains 18 residues. V was pared by 4 bases and J by 0 bases, with 12 bases of the junction left unmatched. The CDR3: CATSEPTDRLYSTDTQYF. CDR3 bases: TGTGCCACCAGTGAACCGACGGACAGGCTCTATAGCACAGATACGCAGTATTTT.

The chain recombines TRBV11-2 with TRBJ2-5, with D maybe TRBD2 (6 bases). The germline gives CDR1 SGHAT, CDR2 FQNNGV. The CDR3 spans 18 residues. V was shortened by 2 bases and J by 2 bases, with 21 bases between the two germline ends. The DNA for the CDR3 is TGTGCCAGCAGCTTATGGCCAGGGAACCGGGACTTTCAAGAGACCCAGTACTTC. Translated: CASSLWPGNRDFQETQYF. Full variable domain (rest looked up from reference TRBV11-2 and TRBJ2-5): EAGVAQSPRYKIIEKRQSVAFWCNPISGHATLYWYQQILGQGPKLLIQFQNNGVVDDSQLPKDRFSAERLKGVDSTLKIQPAKLEDSAVYLCASSLWPGNRDFQETQYFGPGTRLLVL.

The V call is TRBV10-3, the J call TRBJ1-5; TRBD1 agrees at 7 bases. Germline V gene data show CDR1 as ENHRY and CDR2 as SYGVKD. J lost 2 bases, V lost 2 bases, and 6 bases had no gene match. The CDR3 covers 16 residues. CDR3 protein: CAISEAGGGGNQPQHF. Here the CDR3 DNA reads TGTGCCATCAGTGAGGCAGGGGGGGGTGGCAATCAGCCCCAGCATTTT.

The rearrangement links TRBV3-2 to TRBJ1-2; the listed D gene, TRBD1, was not tested against the DNA. TRBV3-2 is tagged as a pseudogene. The CDR3 length is 19 residues. The CDR3 bases are TGTGCCAGCAGCCAAGATCGTCTTACGGACAGCCTTCCTAACTATGGCTACACCTTC. It is translated as CASSQDRLTDSLPNYGYTF.

In its sample, this clonotype was seen many times. The rearrangement links TRBV15 to TRBJ2-5; D is ambiguous. V was shortened by 1 base and J by 4 bases, with 10 bases between the two germline ends. The CDR3 extends over 14 amino acids. CDR1 and CDR2 from the germline V gene are LNHNV and YYDKDF (reference sequence). Here the CDR3 DNA reads TGTGCCACCAGCAGAGGCCCCTCAGCAGAGACCCAGTACTTC. It specifies CATSRGPSAETQYF.

The chain's CDR3 is CASSQGWGPGELFF. CDR3 in DNA: TGCGCCAGCAGCCAAGGGTGGGGCCCCGGGGAGCTGTTTTTT. V usage is TRBV4-1 and J usage is TRBJ2-2; possibly TRBD1 for D (5 bases). The CDR3 sequence is 14 residues long. The germline V gene encodes CDR1 MGHRA and CDR2 YSYEKL. V was cut by 1 base and J by 6 bases, with 9 bases left in between.

On this clonotype itself: A single base separates this from a much larger clone, so it may be a read error. The chain is built from TRBV24-1 and TRBJ2-2; maybe TRBD1 (6 bases). V lost 4 bases to trimming and J lost 4 bases, with 12 bases between them. Germline V gives CDR1 KGHDR, CDR2 SFDVKD. The CDR3 totals 15 residues. The CDR3 region is CATSEVGQSTGELFF. In DNA form, the CDR3 reads TGTGCCACCAGTGAAGTAGGACAGAGCACCGGGGAGCTGTTTTTT.

The chain employs TRBV24-1 and TRBJ1-6; the match to TRBD1 covers 8 bases. The CDR3 loop spans 17 amino acids. The J segment lost 0 bases and the V segment lost 9 bases, leaving 9 bases of the junction unmatched. Germline V lookup: CDR1 KGHDR, CDR2 SFDVKD. The CDR3 sequence is CATSQGARLSYNSPLHF. The CDR3 DNA reads as TGTGCCACCTCCCAGGGGGCGCGTCTCTCCTATAATTCACCCCTCCACTTT.